This TCR beta chain is from a study of blood T cell repertoires in COVID-19. Germline-derived CDR1 and CDR2 are MNHNY and SVGAGI (reference sequence). The CDR3 loop spans 13 amino acids. The V end lost 5 bases, the J end lost 2 bases, and 9 bases lay between the germline ends. In Seattle, patients joined the study during active infection and were tracked longitudinally. In the original workflow: Estimated nucleated cell counts came from reference gene primer amplification. The data were produced by immunoSEQ multiplex PCR, yet TCRdb's version contains in-frame clones alone and is incomplete. V and J calls plus clone size are reproduced from that table; the DNA served to infer D and trimming. Here the sample spans about 480,000 clones, about 88% being singletons.

The genes are TRBV6-6 and TRBJ1-1; a possible D gene is TRBD1 (6 bases). The material sequenced was peripheral blood. This TCR was recovered from a man in his late teens or twenties with COVID-19, enrolled during active disease. CDR3 in amino acids: CASSPRGNTEAFF. The CDR3 DNA is TGTGCCAGCAGTCCCAGGGGTAACACTGAAGCTTTCTTT.